This TCR beta chain was identified during a study of blood T cell repertoires in COVID-19. Per the study methods: By means of reference gene primer amplification, nucleated cell counts were estimated. TCRdb keeps only in-frame clones here, not all; method: immunoSEQ multiplex PCR. V and J calls plus clone size are reproduced from that table; the DNA served to infer D and trimming. The repertoire holds 250,000 to 350,000 clones, with 84% as singletons. Germline loops: CDR1 SGDLS, CDR2 YYNGEE. V trimming: 3 bases; J trimming: 7 bases; junction bases outside the gene matches: 9. The CDR3 covers 14 residues.

Sequencing was done on a sample of peripheral blood. The chain is built from TRBV9 and TRBJ2-7; 8 bases agree with TRBD1. The TCR was taken from a human donor with COVID-19, enrolled during active disease. The donor label of this sample is uncertain. The CDR3 loop is CASSDSRTGREQYF. The CDR3, as DNA: TGTGCCAGCAGCGACAGCCGGACAGGGCGGGAGCAGTACTTC.